The TCR beta chain under discussion was sequenced for a study of T cell responses to AZD1222 COVID-19 vaccine. This clone was observed once. Profiled with immunoSEQ multiplex PCR; TCRdb holds only in-frame clones, not every one. The table lists approximately 130,000 clones, approximately 91% of them singletons. Analyses pooled second doses at about 4 or about 12 weeks. The CDR3 spans 14 residues. V gave up 2 bases and J gave up 7 bases, with 10 bases separating them. The V gene's germline CDR1 is SGHRS and CDR2 YFSETQ. The source of this sequence is an adult who received the AZD1222 COVID-19 vaccine. Sample: peripheral blood, taken 28 days after the second AZD1222 dose. V usage is TRBV5-1 and J usage is TRBJ1-6; D unclear. Here the CDR3 DNA reads TGCGCCAGCAGCTTTCTGGAAAGAAATTCACCCCTCCACTTT. It is translated as CASSFLERNSPLHF.